A single sample is the source of the 17 T cell receptor beta chains below, sequenced in a study of shared clonotypes between healthy human individuals. Repertoires were generated with immunoSEQ multiplex PCR, while TCRdb's copy carries only in-frame clones and drops some. Found here are 650,000 to 800,000 clones, under 95% of them singletons; the top ten hold about 24%. CD45RO negativity and positive selection for CCR7 defined naive CD8 cells, a population that excluded terminally differentiated effector memory CD45RA+ cells. Sequencing was done on a sample of naive CD8+ T cells sorted from blood. These receptors came from a man aged 25 to 45 in good health.

The chain has TRBV7-6 and TRBJ2-1; 12 nucleotides line up with TRBD2. CDR3 length: 15 amino acids. J was trimmed by 8 bases and V by 5 bases; bases with no gene match: 7. Germline V lookup: CDR1 SGHVS, CDR2 FNYEAQ. This CDR3 is CASSQTSGSPDEQFF. CDR3 in DNA: TGTGCCAGCAGCCAGACTAGCGGGAGTCCAGATGAGCAGTTCTTC.

The chain recombines TRBV6-1 with TRBJ2-2; D may be TRBD1 (5 bases). Trimming took 3 bases from V and 1 from J, leaving 21 bases between them. This CDR3 region has 19 residues. The germline CDR1 and CDR2 sequences are MNHNS and SASEGT. As DNA, the CDR3 is TGTGCCAGCAGTGATTTGGCCCGGTGGGGTGGACAGAACACCGGGGAGCTGTTTTTT. Translating it yields CASSDLARWGGQNTGELFF.

V usage is TRBV19 and J usage is TRBJ2-1, with 13 positions matching TRBD2. The CDR3 is 19 amino acids. The trim removed 7 bases at V and 0 bases at J, leaving 12 bases unmatched. Germline-derived CDR1 and CDR2 are LNHDA and SQIVND (reference sequence). The CDR3 is CASKRGTSGIGSSYNEQFF. The CDR3 bases are TGTGCCAGTAAACGGGGGACTAGCGGGATTGGGAGCTCCTACAATGAGCAGTTCTTC.

V usage is TRBV27 and J usage is TRBJ1-2, with D perhaps matching TRBD1 (6 bases). This CDR3 comprises 14 residues. The germline CDR1 and CDR2 sequences are MNHEY and SMNVEV (reference sequence). V was shortened by 8 bases and J by 8 bases, with 21 bases between the two germline ends. For the CDR3, the DNA is TGTGCCAGCCAGACCTTTACAGGGAAAATGGGCTACACCTTC. It translates to CASQTFTGKMGYTF.

J is TRBJ2-2 and V is TRBV7-6; no reliable D call. Germline V lookup: CDR1 SGHVS, CDR2 FNYEAQ. Trimming stripped 8 bases from V and 1 base from J, with 11 bases between. The length of the CDR3 is 14 residues. The CDR3 here is CASGNILNTGELFF. Written as DNA, the CDR3 is TGTGCCAGCGGTAATATACTGAACACCGGGGAGCTGTTTTTT.

V gene TRBV28 combines with J gene TRBJ2-7; TRBD2 aligns across 11 bases. This CDR3 contains 16 residues. Germline assignment: CDR1 MDHEN and CDR2 SYDVKM. Trimming removed 5 bases from V and 2 bases from J; junction bases left unmatched: 8. This chain's CDR3 is CASSTPLAGGPYEQYF. The CDR3, as DNA: TGTGCCAGCAGTACCCCGCTAGCGGGAGGTCCCTACGAGCAGTACTTC.

The rearrangement links TRBV5-1 to TRBJ2-1; D not certain. Trimming took off 3 bases at V and 6 bases at J, with 10 bases between the two ends. Germline assignment: CDR1 SGHRS and CDR2 YFSETQ. CDR3 size: 13 residues. The CDR3 loop is CASSSLYSNEQFF. The CDR3 DNA is TGCGCCAGCAGCTCCCTTTATTCCAATGAGCAGTTCTTC.

The chain links TRBV18 to TRBJ2-1; D is undetermined. This CDR3 has 13 residues. V was clipped by 2 bases and J by 8 bases, with 10 bases between them. The germline CDR1 and CDR2 sequences are KGHSH and LQKENI. This chain's CDR3 is CASSPSGGDEQFF. CDR3 bases: TGTGCCAGCTCACCAAGTGGTGGCGATGAGCAGTTCTTC. Full variable domain (remainder filled in from reference TRBV18 and TRBJ2-1): NAGVMQNPRHLVRRRGQEARLRCSPMKGHSHVYWYRQLPEEGLKFMVYLQKENIIDESGMPKERFSAEFPKEGPSILRIQQVVRGDSAAYFCASSPSGGDEQFFGPGTRLTVL.

The chain is built from TRBV4-1 and TRBJ2-5; weak D call: TRBD1 (6 bases). This CDR3 has 16 amino acids. The V end lost 3 bases, the J end lost 5 bases, and 19 bases lay between the germline ends. CDR1 is MGHRA, CDR2 YSYEKL, per germline. The CDR3 nucleotides read TGCGCCAGCAGCCAGTCGGACAGCCTTCGGATGGAGACCCAGTACTTC. Protein: CASSQSDSLRMETQYF.

The chain combines TRBV5-4 with TRBJ2-7, with D possibly matching TRBD1 (6 bases). In germline, CDR1 is SGHNT, CDR2 YYREEE (reference sequence). The CDR3 has 16 residues. V was pared by 0 bases and J by 2 bases, with 15 bases between. The CDR3 DNA follows: TGTGCCAGCAGCTTGGGGGGCAGGGGAATCCCCTACGAGCAGTACTTC. Amino acid sequence: CASSLGGRGIPYEQYF. Supplemented by reference TRBV5-4 and TRBJ2-7, the full variable domain reads ETGVTQSPTHLIKTRGQQVTLRCSSQSGHNTVSWYQQALGQGPQFIFQYYREEENGRGNFPPRFSGLQFPNYSSELNVNALELDDSALYLCASSLGGRGIPYEQYFGPGTRLTVT.

V is TRBV29-1 and J is TRBJ2-1; 10 positions match TRBD2. The J segment lost 1 base and the V segment lost 1 base, leaving 16 bases of the junction unmatched. The CDR3 sequence is 20 residues long. The germline CDR1 and CDR2 sequences are SQVTM and ANQGSEA. The CDR3 DNA is TGCAGCGTTGAAGGAGGAGGACTAGCGGAGGGATCCACATCCTACAATGAGCAGTTCTTC. Translated, it gives CSVEGGGLAEGSTSYNEQFF.

The V and J genes are TRBV7-6 and TRBJ2-3, with D tentatively TRBD2 (6 bases). V gave up 3 bases and J gave up 3 bases, with 13 bases separating them. Looked up from germline, CDR1 is SGHVS and CDR2 is FNYEAQ. The CDR3 consists of 15 residues. CDR3 DNA: TGTGCCAGCAGCTTGTCGTCCGGGAGTACAGATACGCAGTATTTT. Translating it yields CASSLSSGSTDTQYF.

With regard to this clone: A much larger clone lies a single base off, so this may be a read error. The chain employs TRBV7-6 and TRBJ2-7, with 7 positions matching TRBD1. Per the germline V gene, CDR1 is SGHVS and CDR2 is FNYEAQ. The CDR3 runs 13 residues. J gave up 2 bases and V 4 bases, and 2 bases lay outside the gene matches. The CDR3 is CASSSGQTYEQYF. CDR3 nucleotides: TGTGCCAGCAGCTCGGGACAGACCTACGAGCAGTACTTC.

This chain links TRBV4-3 with TRBJ1-5; tentatively, D is TRBD1 (5 bases). Germline assignment: CDR1 LGHNA and CDR2 YSLEER. V was trimmed by 4 bases and J by 6 bases, leaving 16 bases between them. The CDR3 is 15 amino acids. This CDR3 reads CASSPLLGGVQPQHF. The CDR3 DNA reads as TGCGCCAGCAGCCCGTTGTTGGGAGGGGTTCAGCCCCAGCATTTT.

The gene calls are TRBV7-2 and TRBJ2-1; 8 bases align to TRBD2. Germline V CDR1 and CDR2: SGHTA, FQGNSA. Trimming cost V 0 bases and J 8 bases; bases outside gene matches: 6. CDR3 size: 15 residues. The CDR3 sequence: CASSLAGLAADEQFF. The CDR3 nucleotides read TGTGCCAGCAGCTTAGCCGGACTAGCCGCCGATGAGCAGTTCTTC.

The chain recombines TRBV5-8 with TRBJ2-7, with TRBD2 matching over 8 bases. The V gene end was trimmed by 4 bases and the J gene end by 2 bases; junction bases not matched to a gene: 11. This CDR3 is built from 16 residues. Germline lookup yields CDR1 SGHTS and CDR2 YDEGEE. This CDR3 reads CASSIPGLGPTYEQYF. The CDR3 coding sequence is TGTGCCAGCAGCATTCCGGGACTAGGACCAACCTACGAGCAGTACTTC. Filled out from reference TRBV5-8 and TRBJ2-7, the complete variable domain reads EAGVTQSPTHLIKTRGQQATLRCSPISGHTSVYWYQQALGLGLQFLLWYDEGEERNRGNFPPRFSGRQFPNYSSELNVNALELEDSALYLCASSIPGLGPTYEQYFGPGTRLTVT.

On this clone: Other DNA sequences in the same sample also yield this CDR3. The V call is TRBV27, the J call TRBJ2-3; D gene unclear. Germline V CDR1 and CDR2: MNHEY, SMNVEV (reference sequence). Trimming cost V 2 bases and J 3 bases, with 9 bases left between them. This CDR3 has 14 amino acids. CDR3 in DNA: TGTGCCAGCAGTTTACTGGCAGAGACAGATACGCAGTATTTT. The encoded protein is CASSLLAETDTQYF.